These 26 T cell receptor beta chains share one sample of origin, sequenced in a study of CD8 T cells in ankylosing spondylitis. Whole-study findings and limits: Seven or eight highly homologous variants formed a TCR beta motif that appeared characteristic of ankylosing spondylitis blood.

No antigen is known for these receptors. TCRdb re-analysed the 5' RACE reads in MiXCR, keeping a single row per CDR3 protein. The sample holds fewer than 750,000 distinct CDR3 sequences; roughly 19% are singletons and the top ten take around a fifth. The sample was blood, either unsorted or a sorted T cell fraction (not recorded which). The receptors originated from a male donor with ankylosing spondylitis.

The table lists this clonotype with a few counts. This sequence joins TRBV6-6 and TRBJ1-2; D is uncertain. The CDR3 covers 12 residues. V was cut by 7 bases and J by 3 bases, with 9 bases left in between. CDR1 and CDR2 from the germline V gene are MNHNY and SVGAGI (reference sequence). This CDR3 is CASKTMDYGYTF. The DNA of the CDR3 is TGTGCCAGCAAAACCATGGACTATGGCTACACCTTC.

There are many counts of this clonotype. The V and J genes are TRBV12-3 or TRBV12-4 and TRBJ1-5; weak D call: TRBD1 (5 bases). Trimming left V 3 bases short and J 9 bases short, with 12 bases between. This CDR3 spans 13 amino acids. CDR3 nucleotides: TGTGCCAGCAGTTTGGCCTCCGGGGGGCCCCAGCATTTT. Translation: CASSLASGGPQHF.

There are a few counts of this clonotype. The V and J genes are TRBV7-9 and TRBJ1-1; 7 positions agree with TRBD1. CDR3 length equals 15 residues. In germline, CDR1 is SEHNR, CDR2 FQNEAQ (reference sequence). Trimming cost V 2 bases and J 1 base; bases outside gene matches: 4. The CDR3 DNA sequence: TGTGCCAGCAGCTTACCCGGGACAGAGAACACTGAAGCTTTCTTT. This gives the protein CASSLPGTENTEAFF.

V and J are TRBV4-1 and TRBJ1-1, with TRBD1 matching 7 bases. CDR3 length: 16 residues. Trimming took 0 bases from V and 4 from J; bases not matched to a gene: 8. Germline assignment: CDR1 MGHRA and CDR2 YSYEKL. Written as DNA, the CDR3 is TGCGCCAGCAGCCAAGAGGCAGGGGGAGTAGTCACTGAAGCTTTCTTT. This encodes CASSQEAGGVVTEAFF.

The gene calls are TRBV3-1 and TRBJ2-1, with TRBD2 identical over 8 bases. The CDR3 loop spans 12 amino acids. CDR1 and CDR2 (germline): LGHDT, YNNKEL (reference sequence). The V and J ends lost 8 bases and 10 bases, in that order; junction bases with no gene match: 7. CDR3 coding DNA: TGTGCCAGCGTCGGGGGGGGCGGAGAGCAGTTCTTC. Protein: CASVGGGGEQFF.

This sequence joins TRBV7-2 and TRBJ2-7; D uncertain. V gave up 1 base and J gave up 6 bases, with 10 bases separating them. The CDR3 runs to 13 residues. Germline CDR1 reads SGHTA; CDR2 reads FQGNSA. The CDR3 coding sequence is TGTGCCAGCAGCTTAGAGTACAGCCGCGAGCAGTACTTC. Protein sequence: CASSLEYSREQYF.

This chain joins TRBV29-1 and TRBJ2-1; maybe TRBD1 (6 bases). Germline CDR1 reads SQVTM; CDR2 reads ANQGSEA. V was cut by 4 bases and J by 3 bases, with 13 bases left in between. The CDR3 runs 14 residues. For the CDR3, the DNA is TGCAGCGTTGCTGGGGACAAGGGCTACAATGAGCAGTTCTTC. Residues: CSVAGDKGYNEQFF.

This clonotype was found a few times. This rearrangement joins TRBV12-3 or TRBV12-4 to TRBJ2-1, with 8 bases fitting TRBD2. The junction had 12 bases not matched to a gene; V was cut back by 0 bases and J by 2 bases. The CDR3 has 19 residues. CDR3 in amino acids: CASSLASGRSGSTYNEQFF. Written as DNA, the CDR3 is TGTGCCAGCAGTTTAGCGTCTGGCCGCAGCGGGAGCACCTACAATGAGCAGTTCTTC.

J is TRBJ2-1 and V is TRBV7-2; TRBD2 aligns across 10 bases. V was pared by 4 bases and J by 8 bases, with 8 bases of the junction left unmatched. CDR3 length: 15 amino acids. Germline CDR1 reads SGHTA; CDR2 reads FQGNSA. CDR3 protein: CASSSSGSVLYEQFF. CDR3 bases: TGTGCCAGCAGCTCTAGCGGGAGTGTCTTATATGAGCAGTTCTTC.

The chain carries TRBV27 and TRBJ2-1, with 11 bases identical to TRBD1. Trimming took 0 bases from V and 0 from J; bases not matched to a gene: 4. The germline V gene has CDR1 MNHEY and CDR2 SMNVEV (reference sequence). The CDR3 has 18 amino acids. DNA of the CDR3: TGTGCCAGCAGTTTATCTTTTGGGACAGGGGGCTCCTACAATGAGCAGTTCTTC. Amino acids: CASSLSFGTGGSYNEQFF.

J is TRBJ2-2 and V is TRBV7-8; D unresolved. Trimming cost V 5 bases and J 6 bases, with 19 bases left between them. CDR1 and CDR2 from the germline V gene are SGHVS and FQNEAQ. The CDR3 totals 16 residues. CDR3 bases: TGTGCCAGCAGCCCCCTGGAAGGGTCCGTCGCCGGGGAGCTGTTTTTT. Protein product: CASSPLEGSVAGELFF.

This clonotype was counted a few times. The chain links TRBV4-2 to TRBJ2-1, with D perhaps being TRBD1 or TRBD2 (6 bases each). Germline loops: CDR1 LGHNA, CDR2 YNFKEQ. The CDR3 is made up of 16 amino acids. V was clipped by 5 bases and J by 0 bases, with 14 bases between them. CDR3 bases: TGTGCCAGCAGCAAGCCGGGGGCCCCCTCCTACAATGAGCAGTTCTTC. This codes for CASSKPGAPSYNEQFF.

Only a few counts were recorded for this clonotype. CDR3 sequence (DNA): TGCGCCAGCAGCCAAGATGCGACCACAGATACGCAGTATTTT. This translates into CASSQDATTDTQYF. The chain joins TRBV4-1 to TRBJ2-3; no clear D gene. V lost 0 bases to trimming and J lost 2 bases, with 6 bases between them. Per germline, CDR1 MGHRA and CDR2 YSYEKL. CDR3 length: 14 amino acids.

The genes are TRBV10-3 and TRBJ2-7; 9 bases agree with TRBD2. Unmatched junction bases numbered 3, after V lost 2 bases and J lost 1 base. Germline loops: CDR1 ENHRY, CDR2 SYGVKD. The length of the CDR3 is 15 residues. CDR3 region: CAISEPSGVSYEQYF. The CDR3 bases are TGTGCCATCAGTGAGCCTAGCGGGGTGTCCTACGAGCAGTACTTC.

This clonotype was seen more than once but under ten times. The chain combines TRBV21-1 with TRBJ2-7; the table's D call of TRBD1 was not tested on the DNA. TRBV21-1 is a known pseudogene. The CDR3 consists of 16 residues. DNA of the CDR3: TGTGCCAGCAGCAAACGGGGAACAGGGTCCAGCTACGAGCAGTACTTC. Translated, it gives CASSKRGTGSSYEQYF.

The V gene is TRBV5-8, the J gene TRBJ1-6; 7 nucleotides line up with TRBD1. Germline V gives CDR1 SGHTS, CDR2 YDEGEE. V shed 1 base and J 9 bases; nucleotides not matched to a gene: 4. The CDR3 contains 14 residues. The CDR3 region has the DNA TGTGCCAGCAGCTTGTGGGGGGACAGTTCACCCCTCCACTTT. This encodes CASSLWGDSSPLHF.

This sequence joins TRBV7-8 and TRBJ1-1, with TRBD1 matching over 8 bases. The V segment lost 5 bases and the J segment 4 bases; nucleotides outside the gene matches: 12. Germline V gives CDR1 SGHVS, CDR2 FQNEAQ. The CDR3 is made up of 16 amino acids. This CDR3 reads CASSNRGAGVITEAFF. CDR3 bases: TGTGCCAGCAGCAACAGGGGGGCAGGGGTGATCACTGAAGCTTTCTTT.

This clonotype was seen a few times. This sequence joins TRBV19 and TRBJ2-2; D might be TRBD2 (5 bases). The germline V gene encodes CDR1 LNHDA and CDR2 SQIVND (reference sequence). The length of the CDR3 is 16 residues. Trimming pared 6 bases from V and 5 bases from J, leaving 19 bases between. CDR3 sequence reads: CASSLGWESYTGELFF. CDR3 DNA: TGTGCCAGTAGCCTTGGCTGGGAGAGTTATACCGGGGAGCTGTTTTTT.

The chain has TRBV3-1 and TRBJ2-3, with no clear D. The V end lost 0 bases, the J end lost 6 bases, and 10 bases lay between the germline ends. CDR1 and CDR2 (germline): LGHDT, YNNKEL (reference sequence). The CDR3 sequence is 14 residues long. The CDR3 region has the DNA TGTGCCAGCAGCCAAGAGAGTGCCGTGGATACGCAGTATTTT. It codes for CASSQESAVDTQYF.

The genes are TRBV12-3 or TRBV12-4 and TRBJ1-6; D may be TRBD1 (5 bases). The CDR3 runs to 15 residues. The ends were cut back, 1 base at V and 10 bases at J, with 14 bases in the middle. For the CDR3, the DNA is TGTGCCAGCAGTTTAGTGGGACCTTCGGGCTCACCCCTCCACTTT. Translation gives CASSLVGPSGSPLHF.

The CDR3 coding sequence is TGCGCCAGCATCCAGACAGGACCCACTGAAGCTTTCTTT. This translates into CASIQTGPTEAFF. The V and J genes are TRBV5-1 and TRBJ1-1; TRBD1 might be the D (6 bases). The CDR3 loop spans 13 amino acids. V was shortened by 6 bases and J by 4 bases, with 13 bases between the two germline ends. Germline V gene data show CDR1 as SGHRS and CDR2 as YFSETQ.

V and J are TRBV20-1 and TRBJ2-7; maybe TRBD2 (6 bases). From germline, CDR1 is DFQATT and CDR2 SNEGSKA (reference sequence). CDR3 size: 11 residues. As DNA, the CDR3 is TGCAGGGCTGCCGGGGGTAGTGCGCAGTACTTC. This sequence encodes CRAAGGSAQYF.

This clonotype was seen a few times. The CDR3 region is CASSESSGGFYEQYF. DNA for the CDR3: TGCGCCAGCAGTGAGTCGAGCGGGGGATTCTACGAGCAGTACTTC. The rearrangement joins TRBV10-2 to TRBJ2-7, with 8 bases aligning to TRBD2. The CDR3 loop spans 15 amino acids. Germline V gene lookup returns CDR1 WSHSY and CDR2 SAAADI. The V gene end was trimmed by 0 bases and the J gene end by 3 bases; junction bases not matched to a gene: 4.

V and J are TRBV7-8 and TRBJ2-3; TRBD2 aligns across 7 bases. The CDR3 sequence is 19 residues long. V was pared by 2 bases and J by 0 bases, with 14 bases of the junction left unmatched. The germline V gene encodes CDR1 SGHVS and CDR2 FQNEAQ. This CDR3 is CASSLRGLADETSTDTQYF. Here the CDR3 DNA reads TGTGCCAGCAGCTTAAGAGGCCTAGCGGACGAAACTAGCACAGATACGCAGTATTTT.

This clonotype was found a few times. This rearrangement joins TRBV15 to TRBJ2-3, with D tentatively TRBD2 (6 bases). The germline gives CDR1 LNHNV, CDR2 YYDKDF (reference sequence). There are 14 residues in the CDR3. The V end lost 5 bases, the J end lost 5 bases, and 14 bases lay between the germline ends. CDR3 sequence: CATSLGLHGDTQYF. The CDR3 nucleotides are TGTGCCACCAGCCTAGGACTACATGGAGATACGCAGTATTTT.

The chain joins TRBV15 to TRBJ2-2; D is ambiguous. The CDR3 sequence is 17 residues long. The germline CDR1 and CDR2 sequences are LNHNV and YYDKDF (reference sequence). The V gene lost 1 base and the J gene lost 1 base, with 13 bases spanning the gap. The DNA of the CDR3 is TGTGCCACCAGCAGAGGCCCAGGAATGGGGAACACCGGGGAGCTGTTTTTT. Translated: CATSRGPGMGNTGELFF.